Listed below are T cell receptor beta chains from one sample, sequenced in a study of cytomegalovirus exposure and HLA in healthy donors. Measured with immunoSEQ multiplex PCR; TCRdb has only the in-frame clones, and not every one. The sample lists over 200,000 clones; 82% were seen once. The material sequenced was PBMCs. The receptor source for this set is a man aged 35 to 55 in good health and CMV-seropositive. The CDR3 runs from the conserved cysteine through the conserved F or W. A D gene is named only where the DNA matches it firmly. Only some rows state a clone size, as once, few, many or a class for expanded clones.

clone_size j_call d_call cdr3_length v_call cdr3_aa cdr3_nt
NA TRBJ1-5 TRBD1 16 TRBV6-1 CASSEWDSISSRPQHF TGTGCCAGCAGTGAATGGGACAGTATCTCTTCTCGGCCCCAGCATTTT
few TRBJ2-7 TRBD1 16 TRBV6-5 CASSYGSPGQTYEQYF TGTGCCAGCAGTTACGGTAGCCCGGGACAGACCTACGAGCAGTACTTC
NA TRBJ2-1 NA 15 TRBV7-9 CASSLLYPRNNEQFF TGTGCCAGCAGCTTACTGTACCCTAGGAACAATGAGCAGTTCTTC
NA TRBJ2-7 TRBD1 16 TRBV7-2 CASSLGAQGASYEQYF TGTGCCAGCAGCTTAGGGGCACAGGGGGCCTCCTACGAGCAGTACTTC
NA TRBJ2-1 TRBD1 14 TRBV7-9 CASSSTGDYNEQFF TGTGCCAGCAGCTCCACAGGGGACTACAATGAGCAGTTCTTC
NA TRBJ1-4 NA 15 TRBV15 CATSRDSSTNEKLFF TGTGCCACCAGCAGGGACAGCTCAACTAATGAAAAACTGTTTTTT
NA TRBJ2-7 TRBD2 16 TRBV25-1 CASSDPAGGVSYEQYF TGTGCCAGCAGTGATCCGGCGGGAGGAGTTTCCTACGAGCAGTACTTC
NA TRBJ1-2 NA 17 TRBV27 CASNIHGARTDSYGYTF TGTGCCAGCAATATCCACGGGGCCCGGACAGATTCCTATGGCTACACCTTC
NA TRBJ2-1 TRBD2 17 TRBV9 CASSPGLAGPSYNEQFF TGTGCCAGCAGCCCCGGACTAGCGGGACCTTCCTACAATGAGCAGTTCTTC
NA TRBJ2-2 NA 14 TRBV7-3 CASSLTGDTGELFF TGTGCCAGCAGCTTAACAGGAGACACCGGGGAGCTGTTTTTT
NA TRBJ1-3 NA 17 TRBV5-6 CASSSGVWALSGNTIYF TGTGCCAGCAGCTCCGGGGTCTGGGCACTCTCTGGAAACACCATATATTTT
NA TRBJ2-7 TRBD2 17 TRBV18 CASSPPGLAGLSYEQYF TGTGCCAGCTCACCACCGGGACTAGCGGGACTCTCCTACGAGCAGTACTTC
NA TRBJ1-5 TRBD1 14 TRBV5-6 CASSSGTVGQPQHF TGTGCCAGCAGCTCCGGGACAGTAGGTCAGCCCCAGCATTTT
few TRBJ1-3 NA 16 TRBV7-9 CASSLGVRKAGNTIYF TGTGCCAGCAGCTTAGGGGTGAGGAAGGCTGGAAACACCATATATTTT
NA TRBJ2-2 TRBD1 16 TRBV5-1 CASSTDRGLDTGELFF TGCGCCAGCAGCACGGACAGGGGGCTCGACACCGGGGAGCTGTTTTTT
NA TRBJ1-1 NA 16 TRBV5-1 CASSLFGEDGGKRAFF TGCGCCAGCAGCTTGTTTGGGGAGGATGGGGGGAAAAGAGCTTTCTTT
NA TRBJ2-1 TRBD2 14 TRBV27 CASGPHRTRYEQFF TGTGCCAGCGGGCCCCATAGGACTAGATATGAGCAGTTCTTC
NA TRBJ2-5 TRBD1 14 TRBV27 CASRDGTGIETQYF TGTGCCAGCAGGGACGGGACAGGGATAGAGACCCAGTACTTC
NA TRBJ2-7 TRBD1 14 TRBV10-3 CAISEGGQSYEQYF TGTGCCATCAGTGAGGGGGGACAGTCCTACGAGCAGTACTTC
NA TRBJ2-1 NA 18 TRBV2 CASKRRASQTPLYNEQFF TGTGCCAGCAAGCGTAGGGCTAGCCAAACTCCCCTTTACAATGAGCAGTTCTTC
few TRBJ2-7 NA 14 TRBV5-8 CASSLGAGAYEQYF TGTGCCAGCAGCTTGGGGGCGGGGGCGTACGAGCAGTACTTC
NA TRBJ2-5 TRBD1 14 TRBV11-2 CASSSGQGGETQYF TGTGCCAGCAGCTCTGGACAGGGTGGCGAGACCCAGTACTTC
NA TRBJ1-4 NA 15 TRBV5-1 CASSPTTGDNEKLFF TGCGCCAGCAGCCCGACGACAGGTGATAATGAAAAACTGTTTTTT
NA TRBJ1-6 NA 12 TRBV6-6 CASRAGDSPLHF TGTGCCAGCAGGGCAGGTGATTCACCCCTCCACTTT